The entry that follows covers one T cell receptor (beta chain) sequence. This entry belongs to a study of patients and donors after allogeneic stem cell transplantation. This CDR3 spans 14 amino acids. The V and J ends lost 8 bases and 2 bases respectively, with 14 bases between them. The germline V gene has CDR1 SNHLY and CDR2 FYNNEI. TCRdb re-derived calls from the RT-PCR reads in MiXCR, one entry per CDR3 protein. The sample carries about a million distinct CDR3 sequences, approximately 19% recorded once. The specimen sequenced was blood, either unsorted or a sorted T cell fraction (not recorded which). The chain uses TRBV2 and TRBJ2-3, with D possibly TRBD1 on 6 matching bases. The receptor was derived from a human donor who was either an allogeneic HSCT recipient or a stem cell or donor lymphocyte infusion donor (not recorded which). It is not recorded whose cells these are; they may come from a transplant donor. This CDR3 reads CASVGATSTDTQYF. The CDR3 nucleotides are TGTGCCAGCGTGGGGGCAACCTCCACAGATACGCAGTATTTT.